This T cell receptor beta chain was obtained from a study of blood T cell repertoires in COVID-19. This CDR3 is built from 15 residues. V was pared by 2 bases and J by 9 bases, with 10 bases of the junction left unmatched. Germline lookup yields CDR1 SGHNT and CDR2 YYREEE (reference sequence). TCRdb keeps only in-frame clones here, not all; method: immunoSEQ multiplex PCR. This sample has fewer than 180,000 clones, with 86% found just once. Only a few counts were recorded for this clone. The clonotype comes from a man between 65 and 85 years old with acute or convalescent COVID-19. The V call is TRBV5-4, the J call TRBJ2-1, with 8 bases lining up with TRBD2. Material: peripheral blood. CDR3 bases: TGTGCCAGCAGCTTTACGGGAGGGCCTTTTATTGAGCAGTTCTTC. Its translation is CASSFTGGPFIEQFF.